This TCR beta chain originates from a study of cytomegalovirus exposure and HLA in healthy donors. Across the study: Prior work identified 120 million or so unique TCR beta sequences in some 200 million T cells. Whole-study results and caveats: Judged likely to be a sequencing artifact was a cluster of highly shared sequence variants.

As concerns this clone: Its antigen is unidentified.

The V end was cut by 2 bases, the J end by 4 bases, with 15 bases between. The CDR3 runs to 16 residues. Germline V gives CDR1 ENHRY, CDR2 SYGVKD. A multiplex PCR was run with 60 Vbeta primers and 13 Jbeta primers. Original data processing: It was a later analysis that counted about 80 million unique TCR beta chains, of which around 11 million were shared. Produced via immunoSEQ multiplex PCR; TCRdb's table is partial and in-frame only. That table furnishes V, J and clone size, whereas the DNA furnished D and trimming. The sample shows some 100,000 clones, roughly 84% of them seen only once. Sequenced sample: PBMCs. V and J are TRBV10-3 and TRBJ1-5, with a possible D match to TRBD1 (6 bases). The source is a woman aged 18-35 years in good health and CMV-seronegative. CDR3 sequence reads: CAISERTVLGNQPQHF. The CDR3 DNA sequence: TGTGCCATCAGTGAGCGGACAGTTTTAGGGAATCAGCCCCAGCATTTT.